This T cell receptor (beta chain) is from a study of cytomegalovirus exposure and HLA in healthy donors. About this clone itself: What it recognizes is unknown.

Use of 60 Vbeta and 13 Jbeta primers characterized the PCR. Authors' analysis steps: An analysis that came later counted some 80 million unique TCR beta chains, around 12 million shared. Data came from immunoSEQ multiplex PCR; TCRdb stores just in-frame clones and leaves some out. V and J calls and clone size come straight from that table; D and trimming were deduced from the DNA. This table has 200,000 or so clones, 76% appearing once. Between the trimmed V and J ends, which lost 0 bases and 0 bases, there was a span of 11 bases. CDR3 length: 16 residues. Per the germline V gene, CDR1 is LNHNV and CDR2 is YYDKDF (reference sequence). Study conclusions and caveats: Fewer N-insertions than the approximately 700-donor mean were reportedly shown by an Asian-associated ancestry cluster in a later analysis. Evidence from a later analysis indicated that most CMV-associated TCR beta chains looked HLA-restricted. The presence/absence work took it that sequencing depth was about the same across donors.

The sequence came from a young man in good health and CMV-seronegative. Sequencing was carried out using PBMCs. The chain couples TRBV15 to TRBJ1-2; TRBD1 is a possible D gene (5 bases). The CDR3 coding sequence is TGTGCCACCAGCAGAGATCCAGGGCCAGCTAACTATGGCTACACCTTC. As protein: CATSRDPGPANYGYTF. Full variable domain (remainder filled in from reference TRBV15 and TRBJ1-2): DAMVIQNPRYQVTQFGKPVTLSCSQTLNHNVMYWYQQKSSQAPKLLFHYYDKDFNNEADTPDNFQSRRPNTSFCFLDIRSPGLGDTAMYLCATSRDPGPANYGYTFGSGTRLTVV.